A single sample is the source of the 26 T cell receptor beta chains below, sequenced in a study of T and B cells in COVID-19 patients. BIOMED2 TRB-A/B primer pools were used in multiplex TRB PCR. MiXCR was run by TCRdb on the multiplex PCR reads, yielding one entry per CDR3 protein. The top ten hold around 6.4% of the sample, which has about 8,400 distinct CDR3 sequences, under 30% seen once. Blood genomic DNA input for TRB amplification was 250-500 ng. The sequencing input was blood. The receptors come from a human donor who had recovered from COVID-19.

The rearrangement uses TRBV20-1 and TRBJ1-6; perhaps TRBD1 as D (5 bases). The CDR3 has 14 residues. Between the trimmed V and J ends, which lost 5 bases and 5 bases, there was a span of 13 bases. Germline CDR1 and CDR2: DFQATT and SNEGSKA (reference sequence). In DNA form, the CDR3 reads TGCAGTGCTCGCGTCGGGGGGAATAATTCACCCCTCCACTTT. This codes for CSARVGGNNSPLHF.

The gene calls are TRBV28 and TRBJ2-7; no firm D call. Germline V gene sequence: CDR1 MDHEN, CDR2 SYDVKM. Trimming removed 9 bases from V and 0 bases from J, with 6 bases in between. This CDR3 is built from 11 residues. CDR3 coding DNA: TGTGCCAGTCGTAACTCCTACGAGCAGTACTTC. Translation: CASRNSYEQYF.

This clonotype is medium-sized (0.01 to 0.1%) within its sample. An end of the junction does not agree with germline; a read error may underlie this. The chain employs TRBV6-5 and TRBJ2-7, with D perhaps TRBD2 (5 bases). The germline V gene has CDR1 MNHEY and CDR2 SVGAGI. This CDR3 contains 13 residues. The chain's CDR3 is CASGETASSEQYF. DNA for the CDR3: TGTGCCAGCGGGGAGACGGCGTCCTCCGAGCAGTACTTC.

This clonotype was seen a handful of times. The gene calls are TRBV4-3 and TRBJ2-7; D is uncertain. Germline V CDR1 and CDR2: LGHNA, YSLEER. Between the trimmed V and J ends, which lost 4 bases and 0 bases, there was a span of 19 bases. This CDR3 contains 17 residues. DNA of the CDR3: TGCGCCAGCAGCCGGATCTCCCAAGACAAATTCTCCTACGAGCAGTACTTC. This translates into CASSRISQDKFSYEQYF.

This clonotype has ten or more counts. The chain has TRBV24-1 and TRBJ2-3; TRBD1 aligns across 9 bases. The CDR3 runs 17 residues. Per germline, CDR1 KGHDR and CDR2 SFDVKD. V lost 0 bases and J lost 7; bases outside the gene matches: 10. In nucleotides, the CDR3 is TGTGCCACCAGTGATTTGCCGGTGACAGGGGGGGCAAATACGCAGTATTTT. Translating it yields CATSDLPVTGGANTQYF.

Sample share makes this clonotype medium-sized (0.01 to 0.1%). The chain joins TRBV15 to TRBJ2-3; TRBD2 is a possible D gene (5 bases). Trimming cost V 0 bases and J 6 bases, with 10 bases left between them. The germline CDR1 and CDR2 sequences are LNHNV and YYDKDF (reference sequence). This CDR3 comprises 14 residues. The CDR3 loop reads CATSRDHGEDTQYF. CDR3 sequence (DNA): TGTGCCACCAGCAGAGATCATGGGGAGGATACGCAGTATTTT.

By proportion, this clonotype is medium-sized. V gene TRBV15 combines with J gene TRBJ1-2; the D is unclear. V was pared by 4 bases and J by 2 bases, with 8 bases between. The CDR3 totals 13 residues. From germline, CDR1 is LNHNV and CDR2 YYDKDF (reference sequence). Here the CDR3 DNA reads TGTGCCACCAGCATTCGAGCGAACTATGGCTACACCTTC. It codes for CATSIRANYGYTF.

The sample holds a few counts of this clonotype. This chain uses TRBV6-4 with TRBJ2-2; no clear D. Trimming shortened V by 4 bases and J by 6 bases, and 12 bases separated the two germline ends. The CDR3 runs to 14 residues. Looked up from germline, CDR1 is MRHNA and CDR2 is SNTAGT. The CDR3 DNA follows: TGTGCCAGCAGTGCAACTACCGGACCCGGGGAGCTGTTTTTT. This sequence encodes CASSATTGPGELFF.

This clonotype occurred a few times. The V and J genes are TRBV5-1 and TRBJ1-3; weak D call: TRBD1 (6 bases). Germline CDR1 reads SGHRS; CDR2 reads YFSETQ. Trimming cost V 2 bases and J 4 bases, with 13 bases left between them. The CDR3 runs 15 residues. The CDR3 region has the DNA TGCGCCAGCAGCTTATACGCTACAGGGGGAAACACCATATATTTT. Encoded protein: CASSLYATGGNTIYF.

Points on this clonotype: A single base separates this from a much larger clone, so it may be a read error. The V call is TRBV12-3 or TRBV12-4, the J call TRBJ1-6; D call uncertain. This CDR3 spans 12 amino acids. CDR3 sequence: CASSPGGSPLYF. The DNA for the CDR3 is TGTGCCAGCAGCCCCGGCGGTTCACCCCTCTACTTT.

CDR3: CASPRGTSGDQETQYF. Here the CDR3 DNA reads TGTGCCAGCCCCAGGGGGACTAGCGGGGACCAAGAGACCCAGTACTTC. The chain has TRBV12-3 or TRBV12-4 and TRBJ2-5, with 13 bases lining up with TRBD2. J lost 0 bases, V lost 8 bases, and 6 bases had no gene match. This CDR3 region has 16 residues.

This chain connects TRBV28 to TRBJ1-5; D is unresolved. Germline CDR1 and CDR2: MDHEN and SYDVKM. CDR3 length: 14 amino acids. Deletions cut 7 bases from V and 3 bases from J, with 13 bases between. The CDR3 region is CASNVGNSNQPQHF. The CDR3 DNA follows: TGTGCCAGCAACGTAGGTAACTCCAATCAGCCCCAGCATTTT.

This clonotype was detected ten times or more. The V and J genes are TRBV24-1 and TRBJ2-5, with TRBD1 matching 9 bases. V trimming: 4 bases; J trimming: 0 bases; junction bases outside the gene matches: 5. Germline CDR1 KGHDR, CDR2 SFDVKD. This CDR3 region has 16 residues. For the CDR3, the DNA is TGTGCCACCAGTGACCCGACAGGGGGGCACCAAGAGACCCAGTACTTC. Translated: CATSDPTGGHQETQYF.

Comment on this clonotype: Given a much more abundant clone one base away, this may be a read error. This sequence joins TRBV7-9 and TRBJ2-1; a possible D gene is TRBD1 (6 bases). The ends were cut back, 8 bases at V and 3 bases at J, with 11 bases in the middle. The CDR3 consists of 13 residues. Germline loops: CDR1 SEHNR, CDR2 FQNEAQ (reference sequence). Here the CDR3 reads CASCMDSYNEQFF. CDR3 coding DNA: TGTGCCAGCTGCATGGACAGCTACAATGAGCAGTTCTTC.

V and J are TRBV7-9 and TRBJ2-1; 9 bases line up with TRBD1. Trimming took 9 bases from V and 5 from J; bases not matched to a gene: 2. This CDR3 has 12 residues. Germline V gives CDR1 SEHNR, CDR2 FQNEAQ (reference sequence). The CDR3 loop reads CASRTGDNEQFF. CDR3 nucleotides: TGTGCCAGTAGGACAGGGGACAATGAGCAGTTCTTC.

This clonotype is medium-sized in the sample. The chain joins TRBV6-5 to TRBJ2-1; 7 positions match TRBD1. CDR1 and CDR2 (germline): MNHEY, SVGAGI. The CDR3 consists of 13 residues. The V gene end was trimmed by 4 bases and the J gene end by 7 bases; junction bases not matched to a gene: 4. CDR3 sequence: CASSSRQGNEQFF. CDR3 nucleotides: TGTGCCAGCAGTTCCCGACAGGGTAATGAGCAGTTCTTC.

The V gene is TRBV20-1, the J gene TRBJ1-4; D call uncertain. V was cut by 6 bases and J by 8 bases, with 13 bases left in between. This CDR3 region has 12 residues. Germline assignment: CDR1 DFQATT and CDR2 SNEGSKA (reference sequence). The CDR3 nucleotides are TGCAGTGCCTCCGGCCGAGAAGAAAAACTGTTTTTT. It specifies CSASGREEKLFF.

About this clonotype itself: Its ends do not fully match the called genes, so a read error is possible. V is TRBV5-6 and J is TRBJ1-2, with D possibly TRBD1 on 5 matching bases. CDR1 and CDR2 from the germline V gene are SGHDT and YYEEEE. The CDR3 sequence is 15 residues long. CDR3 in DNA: TGCGCCAGCAGCTTGACAGACCTAGCTAACTATGGCTACACCTTC. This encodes CASSLTDLANYGYTF.

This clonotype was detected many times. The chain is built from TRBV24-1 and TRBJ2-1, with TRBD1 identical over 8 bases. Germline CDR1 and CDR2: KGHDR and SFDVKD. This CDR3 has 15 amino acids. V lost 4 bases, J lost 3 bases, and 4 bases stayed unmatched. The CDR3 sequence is CATSDQDRDYNEQFF. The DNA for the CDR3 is TGTGCCACCAGTGACCAGGACAGGGACTACAATGAGCAGTTCTTC.

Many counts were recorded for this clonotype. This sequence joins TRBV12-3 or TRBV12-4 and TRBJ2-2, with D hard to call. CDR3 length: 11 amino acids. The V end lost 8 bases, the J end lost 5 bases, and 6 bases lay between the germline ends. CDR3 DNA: TGTGCCAGCCAACAGACCGGGGAGCTGTTTTTT. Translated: CASQQTGELFF.

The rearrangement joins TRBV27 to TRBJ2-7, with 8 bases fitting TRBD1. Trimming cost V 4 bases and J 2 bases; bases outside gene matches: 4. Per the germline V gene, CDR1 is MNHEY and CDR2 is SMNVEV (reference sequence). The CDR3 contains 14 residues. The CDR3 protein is CASSSRTGTYEQYF. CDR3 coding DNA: TGTGCCAGCAGTTCCCGGACAGGGACCTACGAGCAGTACTTC.

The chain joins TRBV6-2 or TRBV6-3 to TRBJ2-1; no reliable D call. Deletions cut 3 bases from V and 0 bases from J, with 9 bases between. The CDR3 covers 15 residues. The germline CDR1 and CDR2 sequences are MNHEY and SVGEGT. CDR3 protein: CASSYSGYSYNEQFF. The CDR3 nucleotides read TGTGCCAGCAGTTATTCAGGTTACTCCTACAATGAGCAGTTCTTC.

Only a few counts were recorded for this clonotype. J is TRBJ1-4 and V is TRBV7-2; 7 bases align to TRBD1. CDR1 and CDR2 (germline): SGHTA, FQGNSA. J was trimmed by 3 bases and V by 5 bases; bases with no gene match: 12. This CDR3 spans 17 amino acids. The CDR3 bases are TGTGCCAGCAGCCTACAAGGAGGGGGCTTGGCTAATGAAAAACTGTTTTTT. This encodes CASSLQGGGLANEKLFF. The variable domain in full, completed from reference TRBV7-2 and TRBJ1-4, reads GAGVSQSPSNKVTEKGKDVELRCDPISGHTALYWYRQSLGQGLEFLIYFQGNSAPDKSGLPSDRFSAERTGGSVSTLTIQRTQQEDSAVYLCASSLQGGGLANEKLFFGSGTQLSVL.

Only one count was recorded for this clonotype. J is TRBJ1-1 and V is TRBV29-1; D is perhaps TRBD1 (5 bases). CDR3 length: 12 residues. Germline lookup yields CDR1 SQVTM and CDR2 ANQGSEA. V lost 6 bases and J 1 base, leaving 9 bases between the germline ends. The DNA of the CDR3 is TGCAGCGTCGGCAGGGCGAACACTGAAGCTTTCTTT. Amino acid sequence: CSVGRANTEAFF.

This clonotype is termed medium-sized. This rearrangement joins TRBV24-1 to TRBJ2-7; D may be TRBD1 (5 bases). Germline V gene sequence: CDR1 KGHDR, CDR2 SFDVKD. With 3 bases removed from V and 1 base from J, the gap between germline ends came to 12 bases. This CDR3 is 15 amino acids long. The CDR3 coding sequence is TGTGCCACCAGTGATCCATTGACAGCATCCTACGAGCAGTACTTC. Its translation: CATSDPLTASYEQYF.

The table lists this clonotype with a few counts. The CDR3 coding sequence is TGCAGTGCTAGAGATCGACAGGGAACGGGTGGCTACACCTTC. Residues: CSARDRQGTGGYTF. The rearrangement links TRBV20-1 to TRBJ1-2; 7 bases are a match to TRBD1. Per the germline V gene, CDR1 is DFQATT and CDR2 is SNEGSKA (reference sequence). The CDR3 extends over 14 amino acids. V was clipped by 0 bases and J by 7 bases; unmatched bases: 8.